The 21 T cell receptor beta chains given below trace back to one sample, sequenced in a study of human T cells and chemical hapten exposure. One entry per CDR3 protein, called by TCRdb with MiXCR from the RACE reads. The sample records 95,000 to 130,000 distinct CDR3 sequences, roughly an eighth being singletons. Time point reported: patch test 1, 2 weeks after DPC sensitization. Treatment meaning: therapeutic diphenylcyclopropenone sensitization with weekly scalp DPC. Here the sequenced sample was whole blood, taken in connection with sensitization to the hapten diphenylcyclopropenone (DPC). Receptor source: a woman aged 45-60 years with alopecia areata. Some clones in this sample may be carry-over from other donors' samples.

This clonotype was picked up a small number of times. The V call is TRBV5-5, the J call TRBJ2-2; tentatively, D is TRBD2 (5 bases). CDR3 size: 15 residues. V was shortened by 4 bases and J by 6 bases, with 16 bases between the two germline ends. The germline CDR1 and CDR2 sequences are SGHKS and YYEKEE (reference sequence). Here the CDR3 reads CASSLSSSSSGELFF. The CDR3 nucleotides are TGTGCCAGCAGCCTATCCTCTAGCAGTTCCGGGGAGCTGTTTTTT.

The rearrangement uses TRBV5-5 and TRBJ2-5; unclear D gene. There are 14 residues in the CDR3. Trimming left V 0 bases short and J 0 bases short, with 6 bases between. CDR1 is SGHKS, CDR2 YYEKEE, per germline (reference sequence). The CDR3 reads CASSLVTNQETQYF. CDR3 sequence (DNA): TGTGCCAGCAGCTTGGTCACCAACCAAGAGACCCAGTACTTC.

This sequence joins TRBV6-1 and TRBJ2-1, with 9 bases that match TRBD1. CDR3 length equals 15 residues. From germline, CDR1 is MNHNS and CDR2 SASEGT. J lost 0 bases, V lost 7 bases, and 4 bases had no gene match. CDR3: CASTPQGASYNEQFF. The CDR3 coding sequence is TGTGCCAGCACCCCACAGGGGGCCTCCTACAATGAGCAGTTCTTC.

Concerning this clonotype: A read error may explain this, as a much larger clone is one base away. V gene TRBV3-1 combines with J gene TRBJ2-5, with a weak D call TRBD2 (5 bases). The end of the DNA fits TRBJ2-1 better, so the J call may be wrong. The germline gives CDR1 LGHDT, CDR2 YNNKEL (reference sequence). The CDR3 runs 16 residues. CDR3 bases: TGTGCCAGCAGCCAAGTCATCGTACTAGTCCAAGAGACCCAGTTCTTC. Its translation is CASSQVIVLVQETQFF.

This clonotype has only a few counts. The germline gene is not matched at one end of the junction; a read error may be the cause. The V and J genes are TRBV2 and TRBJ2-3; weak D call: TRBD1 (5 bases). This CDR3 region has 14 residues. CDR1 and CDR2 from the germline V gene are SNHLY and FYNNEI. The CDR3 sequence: CASSEGASLYAQYF. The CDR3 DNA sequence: TGTGCCAGCAGCGAAGGGGCCTCCCTGTATGCGCAGTATTTT. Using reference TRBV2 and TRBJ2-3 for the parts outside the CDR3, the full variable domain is EPEVTQTPSHQVTQMGQEVILRCVPISNHLYFYWYRQILGQKVEFLVSFYNNEISEKSEIFDDQFSVERPDGSNFTLKIRSTKLEDSAMYFCASSEGASLYAQYFGPGTRLTVL.

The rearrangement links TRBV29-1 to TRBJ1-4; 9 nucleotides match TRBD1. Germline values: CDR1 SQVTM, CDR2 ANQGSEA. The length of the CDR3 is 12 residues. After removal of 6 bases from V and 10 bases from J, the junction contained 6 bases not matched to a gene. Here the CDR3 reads CSVDRGGGKLFF. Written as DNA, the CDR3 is TGCAGCGTGGACAGGGGCGGGGGAAAACTGTTTTTT.

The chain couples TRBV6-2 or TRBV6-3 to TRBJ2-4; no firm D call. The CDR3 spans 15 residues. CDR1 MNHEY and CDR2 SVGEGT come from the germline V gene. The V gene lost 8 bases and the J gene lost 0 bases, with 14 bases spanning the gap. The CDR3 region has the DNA TGTGCCAGCTCAAACGGCGGCCTAGCCAAAAACATTCAGTACTTC. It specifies CASSNGGLAKNIQYF.

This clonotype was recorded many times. The CDR3, as DNA: TGTGCCAGCAGGATACCAGGGGGCTCCTACAATGAGCAGTTCTTC. Translated: CASRIPGGSYNEQFF. V gene TRBV12-3 or TRBV12-4 combines with J gene TRBJ2-1; 7 bases match TRBD1. This CDR3 has 15 residues. V shed 6 bases and J 0 bases; nucleotides not matched to a gene: 5.

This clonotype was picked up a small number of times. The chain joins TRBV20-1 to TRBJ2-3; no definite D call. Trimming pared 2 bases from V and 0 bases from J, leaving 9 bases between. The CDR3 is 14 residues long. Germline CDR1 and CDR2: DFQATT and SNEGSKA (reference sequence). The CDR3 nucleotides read TGCAGTGCTAGAAATGCGGCTAGCACAGATACGCAGTATTTT. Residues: CSARNAASTDTQYF.

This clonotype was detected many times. Written as DNA, the CDR3 is TGTGCCAGCAGCTTAAGACTAGCGGGAGGGCCCGAGTATTTT. It encodes CASSLRLAGGPEYF. The rearrangement links TRBV7-9 to TRBJ2-3; 14 bases map to TRBD2. Germline-derived CDR1 and CDR2 are SEHNR and FQNEAQ (reference sequence). Unmatched junction bases numbered 5, after V lost 2 bases and J lost 13 bases. The CDR3 runs 14 residues. Using reference TRBV7-9 and TRBJ2-3 for the parts outside the CDR3, the full variable domain is DTGVSQNPRHKITKRGQNVTFRCDPISEHNRLYWYRQTLGQGPEFLTYFQNEAQLEKSRLLSDRFSAERPKGSFSTLEIQRTEQGDSAMYLCASSLRLAGGPEYFGPGTRLTVL.

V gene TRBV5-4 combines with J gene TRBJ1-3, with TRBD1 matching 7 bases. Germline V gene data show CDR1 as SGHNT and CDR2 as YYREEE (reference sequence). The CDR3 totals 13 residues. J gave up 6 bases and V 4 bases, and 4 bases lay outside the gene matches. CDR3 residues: CASSADRANTIYF. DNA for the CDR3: TGTGCCAGCAGCGCTGACAGGGCAAACACCATATATTTT.

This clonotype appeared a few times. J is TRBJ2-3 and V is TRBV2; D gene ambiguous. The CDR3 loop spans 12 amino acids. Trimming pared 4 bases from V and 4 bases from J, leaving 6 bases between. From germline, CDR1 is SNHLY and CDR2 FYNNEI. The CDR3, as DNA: TGTGCCAGCAGTGGAGAATCAGATACGCAGTATTTT. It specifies CASSGESDTQYF. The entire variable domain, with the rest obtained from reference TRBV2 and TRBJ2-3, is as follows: EPEVTQTPSHQVTQMGQEVILRCVPISNHLYFYWYRQILGQKVEFLVSFYNNEISEKSEIFDDQFSVERPDGSNFTLKIRSTKLEDSAMYFCASSGESDTQYFGPGTRLTVL.

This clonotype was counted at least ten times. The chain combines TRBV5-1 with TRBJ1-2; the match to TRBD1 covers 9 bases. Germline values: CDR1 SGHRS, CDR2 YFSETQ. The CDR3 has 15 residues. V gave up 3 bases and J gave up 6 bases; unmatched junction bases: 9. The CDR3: CASSSRTGGADGYTF. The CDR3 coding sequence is TGCGCCAGCAGCTCCCGCACAGGGGGCGCGGATGGCTACACCTTC.

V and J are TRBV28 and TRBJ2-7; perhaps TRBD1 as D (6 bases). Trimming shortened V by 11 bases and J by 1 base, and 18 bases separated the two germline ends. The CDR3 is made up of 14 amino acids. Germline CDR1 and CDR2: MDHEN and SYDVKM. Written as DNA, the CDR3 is TGTGCCGACTTCCGAGGACAGCTTTCCTACGAGCAGTACTTC. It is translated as CADFRGQLSYEQYF.

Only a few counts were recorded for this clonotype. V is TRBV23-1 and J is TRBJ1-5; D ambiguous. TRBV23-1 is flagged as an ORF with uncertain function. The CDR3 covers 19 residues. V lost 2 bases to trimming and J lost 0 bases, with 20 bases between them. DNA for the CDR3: TGCGCCAGCAGTCAACCTCCCTCGGGCAAGACGGTTAGCAATCAGCCCCAGCATTTT. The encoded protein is CASSQPPSGKTVSNQPQHF.

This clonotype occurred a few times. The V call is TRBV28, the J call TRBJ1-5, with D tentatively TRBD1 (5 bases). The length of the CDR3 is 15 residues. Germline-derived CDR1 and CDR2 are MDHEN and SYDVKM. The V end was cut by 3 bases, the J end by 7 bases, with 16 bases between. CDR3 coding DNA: TGTGCCAGCAGTTTGACACACAGGTCAAGCCAGCCCCAGCATTTT. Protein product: CASSLTHRSSQPQHF.

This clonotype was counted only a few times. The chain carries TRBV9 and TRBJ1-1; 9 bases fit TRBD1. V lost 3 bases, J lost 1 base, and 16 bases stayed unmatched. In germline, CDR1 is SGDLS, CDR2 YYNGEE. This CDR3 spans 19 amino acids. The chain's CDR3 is CASSAGRDRVRRRNTEAFF. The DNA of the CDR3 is TGTGCCAGCAGCGCCGGCCGGGACAGGGTGCGGCGTAGGAACACTGAAGCTTTCTTT.

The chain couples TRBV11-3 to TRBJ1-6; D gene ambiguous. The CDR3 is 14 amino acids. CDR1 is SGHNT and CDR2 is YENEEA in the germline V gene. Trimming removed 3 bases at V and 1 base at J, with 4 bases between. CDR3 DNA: TGTGCCAGCAGCTTTTCTTCCTATAATTCACCCCTCCACTTT. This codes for CASSFSSYNSPLHF.

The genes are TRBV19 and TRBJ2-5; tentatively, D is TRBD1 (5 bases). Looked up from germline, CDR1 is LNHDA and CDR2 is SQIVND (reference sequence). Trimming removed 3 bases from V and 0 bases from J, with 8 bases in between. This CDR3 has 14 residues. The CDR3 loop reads CASSMAQDQETQYF. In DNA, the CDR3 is TGTGCCAGTAGTATGGCACAGGACCAAGAGACCCAGTACTTC. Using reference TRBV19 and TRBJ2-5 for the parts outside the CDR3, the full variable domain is DGGITQSPKYLFRKEGQNVTLSCEQNLNHDAMYWYRQDPGQGLRLIYYSQIVNDFQKGDIAEGYSVSREKKESFPLTVTSAQKNPTAFYLCASSMAQDQETQYFGPGTRLLVL.

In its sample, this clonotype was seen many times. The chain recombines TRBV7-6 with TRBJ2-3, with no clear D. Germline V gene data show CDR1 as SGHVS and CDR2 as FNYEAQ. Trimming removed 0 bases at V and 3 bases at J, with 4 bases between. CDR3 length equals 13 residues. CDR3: CASSLAPTDTQYF. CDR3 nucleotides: TGTGCCAGCAGCTTAGCCCCGACAGATACGCAGTATTTT.

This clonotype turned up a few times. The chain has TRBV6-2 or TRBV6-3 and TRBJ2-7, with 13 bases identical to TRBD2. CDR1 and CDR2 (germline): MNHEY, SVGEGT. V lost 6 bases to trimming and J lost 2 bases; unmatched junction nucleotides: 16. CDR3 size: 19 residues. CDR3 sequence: CASSPGLAGAGFLPYEQYF. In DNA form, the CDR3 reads TGTGCCAGCAGCCCAGGACTAGCGGGGGCAGGATTCCTCCCCTACGAGCAGTACTTC.